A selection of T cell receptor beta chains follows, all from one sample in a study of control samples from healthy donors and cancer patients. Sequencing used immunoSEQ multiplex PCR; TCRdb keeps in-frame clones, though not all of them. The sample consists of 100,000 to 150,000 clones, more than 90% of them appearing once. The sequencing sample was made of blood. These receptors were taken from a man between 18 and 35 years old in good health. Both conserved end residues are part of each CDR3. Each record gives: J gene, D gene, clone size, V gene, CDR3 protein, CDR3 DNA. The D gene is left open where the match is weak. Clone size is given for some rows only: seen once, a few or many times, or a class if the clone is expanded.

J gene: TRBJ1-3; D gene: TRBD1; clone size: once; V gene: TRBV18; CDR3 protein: CASSPGTGTGNTIYF; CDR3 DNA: TGTGCCAGCTCACCAGGGACAGGGACTGGAAACACCATATATTTT
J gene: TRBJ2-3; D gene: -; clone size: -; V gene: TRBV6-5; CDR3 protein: CASRPGGWTDTQYF; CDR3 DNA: TGTGCCAGCAGACCTGGGGGGTGGACAGATACGCAGTATTTT
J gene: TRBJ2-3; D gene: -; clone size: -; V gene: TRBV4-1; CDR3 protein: CASSPKLASTQYF; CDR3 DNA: TGCGCCAGCAGCCCCAAGTTAGCCTCCACGCAGTATTTT
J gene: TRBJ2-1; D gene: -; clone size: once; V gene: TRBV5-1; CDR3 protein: CASRSRGSTYNEQFF; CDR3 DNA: TGCGCCAGCAGATCCCGTGGGAGTACCTACAATGAGCAGTTCTTC
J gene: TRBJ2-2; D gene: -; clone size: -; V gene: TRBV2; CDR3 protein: CARMRENTGELFF; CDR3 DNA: TGTGCCCGGATGAGGGAGAACACCGGGGAGCTGTTTTTT
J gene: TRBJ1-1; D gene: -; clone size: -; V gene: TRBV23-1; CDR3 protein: CASSQSPGVTEAFF; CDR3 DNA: TGCGCCAGCAGTCAATCACCAGGGGTTACTGAAGCTTTCTTT
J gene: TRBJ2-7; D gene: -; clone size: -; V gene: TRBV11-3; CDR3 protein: CASSLYTGLSYEQYF; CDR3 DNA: TGTGCCAGCAGCTTATATACAGGACTCTCCTACGAGCAGTACTTC
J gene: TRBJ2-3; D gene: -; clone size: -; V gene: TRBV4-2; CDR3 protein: CASSHRDSTTDTQYF; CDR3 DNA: TGTGCCAGCAGCCACCGGGACTCCACCACAGATACGCAGTATTTT
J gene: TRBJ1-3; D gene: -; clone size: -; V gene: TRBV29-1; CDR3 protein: CSVEPGSGNTIYF; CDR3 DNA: TGCAGCGTTGAACCGGGATCTGGAAACACCATATATTTT
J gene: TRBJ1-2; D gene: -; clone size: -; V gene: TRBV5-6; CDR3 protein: CASSSRGTGGYTF; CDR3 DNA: TGTGCCAGCAGCTCCCGGGGGACGGGAGGCTACACCTTC
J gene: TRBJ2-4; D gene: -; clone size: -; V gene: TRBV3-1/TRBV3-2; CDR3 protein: CASSQGSVIQYF; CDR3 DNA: TGTGCCAGCAGCCAGGGCTCCGTCATTCAGTACTTC
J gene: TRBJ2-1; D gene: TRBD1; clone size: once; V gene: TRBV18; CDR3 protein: CASSILTGGNNEQFF; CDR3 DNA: TGTGCCAGCTCAATCTTGACAGGGGGGAACAATGAGCAGTTCTTC
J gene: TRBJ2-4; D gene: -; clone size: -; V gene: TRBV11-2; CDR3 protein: CASSFLRDIVAKNIQYF; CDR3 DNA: TGTGCCAGCAGCTTCCTCAGGGACATCGTAGCCAAAAACATTCAGTACTTC
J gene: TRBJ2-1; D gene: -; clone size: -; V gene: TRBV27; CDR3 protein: CASSNGGLQRVYNEQFF; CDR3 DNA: TGTGCCAGCAGTAACGGGGGCTTACAGCGAGTTTACAATGAGCAGTTCTTC
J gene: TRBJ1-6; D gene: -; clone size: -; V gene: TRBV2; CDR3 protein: CASRFQGPSALHF; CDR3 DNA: TGTGCCAGCAGGTTTCAAGGGCCATCGGCCCTCCACTTT
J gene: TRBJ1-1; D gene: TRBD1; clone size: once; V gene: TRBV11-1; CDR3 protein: CASRHTGGTEAFF; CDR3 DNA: TGTGCCAGCAGACATACAGGGGGGACTGAAGCTTTCTTT
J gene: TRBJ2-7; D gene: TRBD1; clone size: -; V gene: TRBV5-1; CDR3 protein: CASSIGQGVEQYF; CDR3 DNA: TGCGCCAGCAGCATTGGACAGGGGGTCGAGCAGTACTTC
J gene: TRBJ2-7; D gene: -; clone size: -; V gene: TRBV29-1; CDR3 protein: CSVERQGYEQYF; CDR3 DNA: TGCAGCGTTGAACGGCAGGGGTACGAGCAGTACTTC